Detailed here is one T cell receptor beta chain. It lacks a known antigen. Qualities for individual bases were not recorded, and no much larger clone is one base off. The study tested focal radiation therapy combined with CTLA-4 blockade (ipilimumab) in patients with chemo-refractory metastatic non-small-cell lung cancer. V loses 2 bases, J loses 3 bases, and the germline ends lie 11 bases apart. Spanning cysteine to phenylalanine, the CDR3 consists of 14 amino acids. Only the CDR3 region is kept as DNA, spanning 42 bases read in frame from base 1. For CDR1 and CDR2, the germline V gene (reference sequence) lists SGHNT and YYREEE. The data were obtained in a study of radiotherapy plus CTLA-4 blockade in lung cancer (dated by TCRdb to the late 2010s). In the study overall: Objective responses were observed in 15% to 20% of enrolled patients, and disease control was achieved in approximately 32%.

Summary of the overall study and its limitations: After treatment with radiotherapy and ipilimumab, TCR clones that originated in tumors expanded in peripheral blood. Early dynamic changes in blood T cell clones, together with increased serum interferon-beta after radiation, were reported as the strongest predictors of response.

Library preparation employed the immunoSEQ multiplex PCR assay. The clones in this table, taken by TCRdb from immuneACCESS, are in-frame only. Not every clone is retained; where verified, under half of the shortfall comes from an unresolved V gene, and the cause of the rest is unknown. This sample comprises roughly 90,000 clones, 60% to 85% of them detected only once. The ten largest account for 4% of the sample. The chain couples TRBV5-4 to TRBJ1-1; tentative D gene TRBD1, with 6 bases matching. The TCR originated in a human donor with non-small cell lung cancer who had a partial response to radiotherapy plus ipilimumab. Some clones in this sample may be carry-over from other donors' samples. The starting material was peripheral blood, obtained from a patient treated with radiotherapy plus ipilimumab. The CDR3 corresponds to CASSFGEGDTEAFF. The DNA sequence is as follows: TGTGCCAGCAGCTTCGGGGAGGGGGACACTGAAGCTTTCTTT.